The 32 T cell receptor beta chains reported below all come from one sample, sequenced in a study of shared clonotypes between healthy human individuals. Profiling relied on immunoSEQ multiplex PCR, and the TCRdb table lists in-frame clones only, not all of them. The sample records roughly 1.5 million clones, around 98% being singletons. Sequencing was done on a sample of naive CD4+ T cells sorted from blood. Subset: CD45RA+ positively selected. These receptors all stem from a man aged 30 to 39 in good health.

CDR3 in DNA: TGCAGTGCTTTTCTTGAAGAGACCCAGTACTTC. Translated, it gives CSAFLEETQYF. The chain couples TRBV20-1 to TRBJ2-5; no firm D call. The CDR3 spans 11 residues. V was cut by 5 bases and J by 3 bases, with 7 bases left in between. Looked up from germline, CDR1 is DFQATT and CDR2 is SNEGSKA (reference sequence).

The chain carries TRBV19 and TRBJ2-7, with D tentatively TRBD1 or TRBD2 (5 bases each). This CDR3 is 13 amino acids long. Per germline, CDR1 LNHDA and CDR2 SQIVND (reference sequence). The ends were cut back, 11 bases at V and 5 bases at J, with 19 bases in the middle. CDR3 DNA: TGTGCCTCCTCTTCTGGGGGTTTGGACGAGCAGTACTTC. This sequence encodes CASSSGGLDEQYF.

The chain carries TRBV28 and TRBJ2-3, with 10 bases identical to TRBD2. J lost 2 bases, V lost 2 bases, and 13 bases had no gene match. CDR1 and CDR2 from the germline V gene are MDHEN and SYDVKM. The CDR3 runs 19 residues. The CDR3: CASSLPSPTSGKYTDTQYF. CDR3 nucleotides: TGTGCCAGCAGTTTACCCTCCCCCACTAGCGGGAAATACACAGATACGCAGTATTTT.

The chain carries TRBV28 and TRBJ2-7, with TRBD2 matching over 13 bases. J gave up 3 bases and V 6 bases, and 5 bases lay outside the gene matches. The CDR3 has 15 residues. Germline loops: CDR1 MDHEN, CDR2 SYDVKM. The CDR3 here is CASSPTSGRFYEQYF. CDR3 sequence (DNA): TGTGCCAGCAGCCCGACTAGCGGGAGGTTCTACGAGCAGTACTTC.

The V and J genes are TRBV7-9 and TRBJ2-3; TRBD1 matches at 7 bases. Germline CDR1 is SEHNR and CDR2 is FQNEAQ (reference sequence). The CDR3 runs to 16 residues. The ends lost 5 bases at V and 0 bases at J; junction bases unmatched: 8. As DNA, the CDR3 is TGTGCCAGCAGCCCTACAGGGGCCCCTAGCACAGATACGCAGTATTTT. This translates into CASSPTGAPSTDTQYF. The full variable domain, in which reference TRBV7-9 and TRBJ2-3 provide the parts outside the CDR3, is DTGVSQNPRHKITKRGQNVTFRCDPISEHNRLYWYRQTLGQGPEFLTYFQNEAQLEKSRLLSDRFSAERPKGSFSTLEIQRTEQGDSAMYLCASSPTGAPSTDTQYFGPGTRLTVL.

The CDR3: CASSDQGVLHF. In DNA, the CDR3 is TGTGCCAGCAGTGATCAGGGTGTATTGCATTTT. The chain carries TRBV2 and TRBJ1-5, with a weak D call TRBD1 (5 bases). The V end was cut by 3 bases, the J end by 15 bases, with 12 bases between. The CDR3 covers 11 residues. Germline V gives CDR1 SNHLY, CDR2 FYNNEI.

This clone was counted once. The V call is TRBV9, the J call TRBJ2-2, with no clear D. Per germline, CDR1 SGDLS and CDR2 YYNGEE. This CDR3 is built from 15 residues. Trimming removed 3 bases at V and 2 bases at J, with 11 bases between. CDR3 DNA: TGTGCCAGCAGCGCGTGGTCCTCAAACACCGGGGAGCTGTTTTTT. Translating gives CASSAWSSNTGELFF.

This chain joins TRBV7-8 and TRBJ1-1; D is undetermined. The CDR3 contains 13 residues. With 1 base removed from V and 3 bases from J, the gap between germline ends came to 6 bases. The germline V gene has CDR1 SGHVS and CDR2 FQNEAQ. CDR3 DNA sequence: TGTGCCAGCAGCTTAGAATGGGACACTGAAGCTTTCTTT. Translated: CASSLEWDTEAFF.

The rearrangement uses TRBV10-3 and TRBJ2-3; 8 bases match TRBD1. Germline lookup yields CDR1 ENHRY and CDR2 SYGVKD. V lost 6 bases, J lost 15 bases, and 8 bases stayed unmatched. This CDR3 contains 11 residues. The CDR3 DNA reads as TGTGCCATCAGGGACAGGGAGGTTCAATATTTT. Translating gives CAIRDREVQYF.

The V gene is TRBV7-9, the J gene TRBJ1-2; D gene unclear. Trimming pared 0 bases from V and 3 bases from J, leaving 5 bases between. Germline V gives CDR1 SEHNR, CDR2 FQNEAQ (reference sequence). The CDR3 is 13 residues long. The CDR3 DNA follows: TGTGCCAGCAGCTTAGCAGCTCACTATGGCTACACCTTC. Translation: CASSLAAHYGYTF.

This clone was recorded only once. The CDR3 reads CASSGQGGTTYEQYF. DNA of the CDR3: TGTGCCAGCAGTGGTCAAGGGGGAACAACCTACGAGCAGTACTTC. V usage is TRBV6-1 and J usage is TRBJ2-7; possibly TRBD1 for D (6 bases). There are 15 residues in the CDR3. Trimming stripped 4 bases from V and 2 bases from J, with 15 bases between. The V gene's germline CDR1 is MNHNS and CDR2 SASEGT.

The gene calls are TRBV2 and TRBJ2-7, with TRBD2 matching 10 bases. The CDR3 has 14 amino acids. V dropped 5 bases and J dropped 0; count of bases not matched to a gene: 1. CDR1 is SNHLY and CDR2 is FYNNEI in the germline V gene. The CDR3 DNA sequence: TGTGCCAGCAGTCCTAGCGGGAGCTCCTACGAGCAGTACTTC. Translation: CASSPSGSSYEQYF.

The chain is built from TRBV19 and TRBJ2-5, with 10 bases lining up with TRBD1. Germline V gene sequence: CDR1 LNHDA, CDR2 SQIVND (reference sequence). The CDR3 runs to 15 residues. V dropped 4 bases and J dropped 5; count of bases not matched to a gene: 7. The CDR3 DNA reads as TGTGCCAGTAGTAGTTTGACAGGGGGCGCGGAGACCCAGTACTTC. Translating it yields CASSSLTGGAETQYF.

The gene calls are TRBV19 and TRBJ2-7; a possible D gene is TRBD2 (6 bases). The CDR3 totals 16 residues. Germline-derived CDR1 and CDR2 are LNHDA and SQIVND (reference sequence). With 9 bases removed from V and 0 bases from J, the gap between germline ends came to 21 bases. The chain's CDR3 is CARNPRLGPASYEQYF. The DNA of the CDR3 is TGTGCCAGAAACCCGAGACTAGGTCCAGCCTCCTACGAGCAGTACTTC.

This sequence joins TRBV27 and TRBJ2-2; tentative D call: TRBD2 (6 bases). The germline V gene encodes CDR1 MNHEY and CDR2 SMNVEV (reference sequence). The CDR3 extends over 16 amino acids. Trimming cost V 2 bases and J 0 bases, with 10 bases left between them. CDR3 sequence reads: CASSLRGLSNTGELFF. The CDR3 DNA sequence: TGTGCCAGCAGTTTACGGGGGTTATCGAACACCGGGGAGCTGTTTTTT.

CDR3 residues: CASSKVWAGAETQYF. In DNA, the CDR3 is TGTGCCAGCAGCAAAGTGTGGGCGGGGGCAGAGACCCAGTACTTC. The rearrangement uses TRBV21-1 and TRBJ2-5; TRBD2, as called in the table, went unchecked against the DNA. TRBV21-1 is described as a pseudogene. This CDR3 comprises 15 residues.

The chain combines TRBV19 with TRBJ1-5; no firm D call. CDR1 and CDR2 (germline): LNHDA, SQIVND (reference sequence). The CDR3 spans 15 residues. Trimming cost V 3 bases and J 3 bases, with 12 bases left between them. Here the CDR3 reads CASSIGPQNNQPQHF. In DNA, the CDR3 is TGTGCCAGTAGTATCGGCCCACAGAACAATCAGCCCCAGCATTTT.

The chain links TRBV7-9 to TRBJ1-1; no firm D call. From germline, CDR1 is SEHNR and CDR2 FQNEAQ (reference sequence). The length of the CDR3 is 14 residues. V dropped 5 bases and J dropped 3 bases, with 13 bases sitting between them. CDR3 in amino acids: CASSPRREDTEAFF. CDR3 nucleotide sequence: TGTGCCAGCAGCCCAAGGAGGGAGGACACTGAAGCTTTCTTT.

The genes are TRBV7-9 and TRBJ1-2; 9 nucleotides match TRBD1. V lost 0 bases to trimming and J lost 3 bases; unmatched junction nucleotides: 11. This CDR3 is 18 amino acids long. CDR1 is SEHNR, CDR2 FQNEAQ, per germline (reference sequence). CDR3: CASSLAERDREPDYGYTF. The CDR3 DNA follows: TGTGCCAGCAGCTTAGCGGAGCGGGACAGGGAACCCGACTATGGCTACACCTTC.

The CDR3 sequence: CASSLLPGELFF. As DNA, the CDR3 is TGCGCCAGCAGCTTGCTCCCCGGGGAGCTGTTTTTT. The chain joins TRBV5-1 to TRBJ2-2; D is unresolved. The CDR3 is 12 residues long. The V gene's germline CDR1 is SGHRS and CDR2 YFSETQ. Trimming took 1 base from V and 6 from J, leaving 4 bases between them.

CDR3 residues: CASSQEWERLDTQYF. The CDR3 DNA sequence: TGTGCCAGCAGCCAAGAGTGGGAGAGGTTAGATACGCAGTATTTT. This chain joins TRBV14 and TRBJ2-3, with D possibly matching TRBD2 (5 bases). Germline V lookup: CDR1 SGHDN, CDR2 FVKESK. Deletions cut 0 bases from V and 5 bases from J, with 12 bases between. The CDR3 sequence is 15 residues long.

This clone is a singleton in its sample. The rearrangement links TRBV6-6 to TRBJ1-1; D remains unclear. This CDR3 region has 15 residues. V lost 6 bases and J lost 7, with 21 bases in between. Per the germline V gene, CDR1 is MNHNY and CDR2 is SVGAGI (reference sequence). The CDR3 DNA is TGTGCCAGCAGATTAAGGACTCTCCGGACCGTTGAAGCTTTCTTT. Its translation: CASRLRTLRTVEAFF.

The chain couples TRBV14 to TRBJ2-7; TRBD2 agrees at 14 bases. Germline CDR1 and CDR2: SGHDN and FVKESK. The CDR3 extends over 15 amino acids. Trimming took 4 bases from V and 3 from J; bases not matched to a gene: 2. The DNA for the CDR3 is TGTGCCAGCAGCCCGGGACTAGCGGGAGACTACGAGCAGTACTTC. It encodes CASSPGLAGDYEQYF.

This chain links TRBV27 with TRBJ1-2; TRBD1 might be the D (5 bases). V shed 4 bases and J shed 8 bases, with 17 bases lying between them. Germline V gives CDR1 MNHEY, CDR2 SMNVEV (reference sequence). This CDR3 region has 14 residues. In DNA form, the CDR3 reads TGTGCCAGCAGTTACCGGGCCGACAGTTTCGGCTACACCTTC. Protein product: CASSYRADSFGYTF.

This sequence joins TRBV4-1 and TRBJ1-5, with unresolved D. The CDR3 contains 15 residues. Trimming left V 2 bases short and J 8 bases short, with 16 bases between. The germline V gene encodes CDR1 MGHRA and CDR2 YSYEKL. The CDR3 DNA is TGCGCCAGCAGCCAAATTCCTCGAGCACACGAGCCCCAGCATTTT. Residues: CASSQIPRAHEPQHF.

This sequence joins TRBV2 and TRBJ2-4; D may match TRBD1 or TRBD2 (7 bases each). The CDR3 is 14 residues long. Trimming took 3 bases from V and 6 from J, leaving 12 bases between them. Germline CDR1 is SNHLY and CDR2 is FYNNEI. This CDR3 is CASSDTGEGNIQYF. The CDR3 nucleotides read TGTGCCAGCAGTGATACAGGGGAGGGAAACATTCAGTACTTC.

The J gene is TRBJ2-7, the V gene TRBV5-6; D call uncertain. CDR1 is SGHDT and CDR2 is YYEEEE in the germline V gene. The CDR3 is 13 residues long. V was clipped by 5 bases and J by 0 bases, with 9 bases between them. CDR3 residues: CASRDGSSYEQYF. Written as DNA, the CDR3 is TGTGCCAGCAGAGATGGTTCCTCCTACGAGCAGTACTTC. The variable domain in full, with the rest retrieved from reference TRBV5-6 and TRBJ2-7, is DAGVTQSPTHLIKTRGQQVTLRCSPKSGHDTVSWYQQALGQGPQFIFQYYEEEERQRGNFPDRFSGHQFPNYSSELNVNALLLGDSALYLCASRDGSSYEQYFGPGTRLTVT.

The J gene is TRBJ2-3, the V gene TRBV5-1; D may correspond to TRBD1 or TRBD2 (5 bases each). Germline lookup yields CDR1 SGHRS and CDR2 YFSETQ. Trimming pared 0 bases from V and 3 bases from J, leaving 20 bases between. This CDR3 is built from 18 residues. The DNA of the CDR3 is TGCGCCAGCAGCTTGGAGTCCCTCCGTTGGGGGTCGACAGATACGCAGTATTTT. As protein: CASSLESLRWGSTDTQYF.

This chain joins TRBV25-1 and TRBJ2-1; 9 bases map to TRBD2. This CDR3 region has 14 residues. The germline V gene has CDR1 MGHDK and CDR2 SYGVNS. J gave up 12 bases and V 1 base, and 7 bases lay outside the gene matches. The CDR3 DNA is TGTGCCAGCAGTGAATTCGGTTTTAGCGGGAGGCAGTTCTTC. Protein product: CASSEFGFSGRQFF.

The chain recombines TRBV5-1 with TRBJ2-7; D is perhaps TRBD2 (5 bases). The CDR3 spans 14 residues. Germline CDR1 reads SGHRS; CDR2 reads YFSETQ. Trimming shortened V by 3 bases and J by 7 bases, and 17 bases separated the two germline ends. CDR3 sequence reads: CASSYDGDDDEQYF. CDR3 coding DNA: TGCGCCAGCAGCTACGACGGGGATGACGATGAGCAGTACTTC. The variable domain in full, completed from reference TRBV5-1 and TRBJ2-7, reads KAGVTQTPRYLIKTRGQQVTLSCSPISGHRSVSWYQQTPGQGLQFLFEYFSETQRNKGNFPGRFSGRQFSNSRSEMNVSTLELGDSALYLCASSYDGDDDEQYFGPGTRLTVT.

The chain links TRBV29-1 to TRBJ2-5; D not resolved. CDR1 SQVTM and CDR2 ANQGSEA come from the germline V gene. The CDR3 contains 12 residues. Deletions cut 6 bases from V and 7 bases from J, with 15 bases between. The CDR3 sequence is CSVSSPAGTQYF. In nucleotides, the CDR3 is TGCAGCGTAAGTTCTCCGGCTGGGACCCAGTACTTC.

The genes are TRBV5-1 and TRBJ2-4; 11 bases are shared with TRBD1. Germline CDR1 reads SGHRS; CDR2 reads YFSETQ. This CDR3 contains 18 residues. V shed 4 bases, J shed 0 bases, and the junction held 9 bases outside the gene matches. This CDR3 is CASSKWAGQGVAKNIQYF. In nucleotides, the CDR3 is TGCGCCAGCAGCAAATGGGCGGGACAGGGGGTAGCCAAAAACATTCAGTACTTC. Complete variable domain (other parts from reference TRBV5-1 and TRBJ2-4): KAGVTQTPRYLIKTRGQQVTLSCSPISGHRSVSWYQQTPGQGLQFLFEYFSETQRNKGNFPGRFSGRQFSNSRSEMNVSTLELGDSALYLCASSKWAGQGVAKNIQYFGAGTRLSVL.